Below, 26 T cell receptor beta chains from the same sample are listed, as sequenced in a study of blood T cell repertoires in COVID-19. TCRdb keeps only in-frame clones here, not all; method: immunoSEQ multiplex PCR. The repertoire holds 130,000 or so clones, with 70% to 90% as singletons. The sequencing input was peripheral blood. The receptors derive from a human donor in a cohort sampled during active COVID-19.

The rearrangement links TRBV7-9 to TRBJ2-3; a weak D match, TRBD1 (6 bases). Trimming shortened V by 3 bases and J by 5 bases, and 9 bases separated the two germline ends. The germline V gene has CDR1 SEHNR and CDR2 FQNEAQ (reference sequence). This CDR3 contains 13 residues. The CDR3 bases are TGTGCCAGCAGCTTCTCAGGGGAAGATACGCAGTATTTT. It encodes CASSFSGEDTQYF.

The gene calls are TRBV5-1 and TRBJ1-4; D possibly corresponds to TRBD1 (6 bases). This CDR3 region has 14 residues. Between the trimmed V and J ends, which lost 4 bases and 3 bases, there was a span of 10 bases. Germline V gives CDR1 SGHRS, CDR2 YFSETQ. The CDR3 sequence is CASSGGGANEKLFF. For the CDR3, the DNA is TGCGCCAGCAGCGGAGGGGGGGCTAATGAAAAACTGTTTTTT.

The V and J genes are TRBV9 and TRBJ2-1, with TRBD2 matching 7 bases. The V and J ends lost 0 bases and 3 bases, in that order; junction bases with no gene match: 3. This CDR3 comprises 15 residues. Germline CDR1 SGDLS, CDR2 YYNGEE. The CDR3 region has the DNA TGTGCCAGCAGCGTAGCTACGGGGGGCTACAATGAGCAGTTCTTC. Translated, it gives CASSVATGGYNEQFF.

The chain has TRBV2 and TRBJ2-7, with D tentatively TRBD2 (6 bases). This CDR3 is 14 amino acids long. Trimming left V 6 bases short and J 2 bases short, with 14 bases between. Germline assignment: CDR1 SNHLY and CDR2 FYNNEI. DNA of the CDR3: TGTGCCAGCAGACCGAGGGACTCCGCCTACGAGCAGTACTTC. It yields the protein CASRPRDSAYEQYF.

The V and J genes are TRBV5-1 and TRBJ1-1, with 7 positions matching TRBD1. This CDR3 spans 17 amino acids. Trimming took 1 base from V and 0 from J; bases not matched to a gene: 9. The germline V gene encodes CDR1 SGHRS and CDR2 YFSETQ. As DNA, the CDR3 is TGCGCCAGCAGCTTGATTACCCCGGGACAGATGAACACTGAAGCTTTCTTT. Its translation is CASSLITPGQMNTEAFF. Supplemented by reference TRBV5-1 and TRBJ1-1, the full variable domain reads KAGVTQTPRYLIKTRGQQVTLSCSPISGHRSVSWYQQTPGQGLQFLFEYFSETQRNKGNFPGRFSGRQFSNSRSEMNVSTLELGDSALYLCASSLITPGQMNTEAFFGQGTRLTVV.

The rearrangement joins TRBV19 to TRBJ1-2; 10 bases are a match to TRBD1. The ends lost 4 bases at V and 4 bases at J; junction bases unmatched: 9. The germline CDR1 and CDR2 sequences are LNHDA and SQIVND (reference sequence). This CDR3 contains 16 residues. CDR3 loop: CASSTFRQGAIYGYTF. The CDR3 nucleotides are TGTGCCAGTAGTACCTTCCGACAGGGGGCCATCTATGGCTACACCTTC.

This clone was seen a single time. The chain is built from TRBV18 and TRBJ1-1; D not resolved. This CDR3 contains 15 residues. The germline CDR1 and CDR2 sequences are KGHSH and LQKENI. Between the trimmed V and J ends, which lost 3 bases and 4 bases, there was a span of 15 bases. The DNA of the CDR3 is TGTGCCAGCTCACCTCCGCCGGAGGGTGGCACTGAAGCTTTCTTT. Amino acid sequence: CASSPPPEGGTEAFF.

In its sample, this clone was seen a few times. The J gene is TRBJ2-5, the V gene TRBV9; the match to TRBD1 covers 7 bases. V was pared by 2 bases and J by 4 bases, with 8 bases of the junction left unmatched. Germline V lookup: CDR1 SGDLS, CDR2 YYNGEE. This CDR3 has 15 amino acids. CDR3 residues: CASSVATGDGETQYF. Written as DNA, the CDR3 is TGTGCCAGCAGCGTCGCCACAGGGGACGGAGAGACCCAGTACTTC. Filled out from reference TRBV9 and TRBJ2-5, the complete variable domain reads DSGVTQTPKHLITATGQRVTLRCSPRSGDLSVYWYQQSLDQGLQFLIQYYNGEERAKGNILERFSAQQFPDLHSELNLSSLELGDSALYFCASSVATGDGETQYFGPGTRLLVL.

The chain carries TRBV30 and TRBJ2-7; D may be TRBD2 (5 bases). The CDR3 loop spans 11 amino acids. V lost 4 bases and J lost 5, with 9 bases in between. Germline loops: CDR1 GTSNPN, CDR2 SVGIG (reference sequence). The CDR3 DNA follows: TGTGCCTGGACATCGGGGAACGAGCAGTACTTC. The encoded protein is CAWTSGNEQYF.

This clone was detected ten times or more. The chain has TRBV5-1 and TRBJ2-7; D call uncertain. V lost 4 bases and J lost 6, with 14 bases in between. CDR1 is SGHRS, CDR2 YFSETQ, per germline. CDR3 length equals 13 residues. The CDR3 DNA reads as TGCGCCAGCAGCGACGGCTTGGGCGCCGAGCAGTACTTC. As protein: CASSDGLGAEQYF.

Worth noting for this clone: A read error may produce the germline difference seen at one junction end. The rearrangement joins TRBV3-1 (or the pseudogene TRBV3-2) to TRBJ2-5, with TRBD2 as a possible D gene (6 bases). This CDR3 region has 16 residues. From germline, CDR1 is LGHDT and CDR2 YNNKEL (reference sequence). The CDR3 DNA reads TGTGCCAGCAGCGAAGAGTGGGCGGGGCGAGAAGAGACCCAGTACTTC. This sequence encodes CASSEEWAGREETQYF.

The chain uses TRBV5-1 and TRBJ2-5; D remains unclear. V shed 4 bases and J shed 0 bases, with 4 bases lying between them. This CDR3 comprises 12 residues. Germline CDR1 SGHRS, CDR2 YFSETQ. CDR3 bases: TGCGCCAGCAGCGTCAACCAAGAGACCCAGTACTTC. Encoded protein: CASSVNQETQYF. Combining the CDR3 with reference TRBV5-1 and TRBJ2-5 gives the whole variable domain KAGVTQTPRYLIKTRGQQVTLSCSPISGHRSVSWYQQTPGQGLQFLFEYFSETQRNKGNFPGRFSGRQFSNSRSEMNVSTLELGDSALYLCASSVNQETQYFGPGTRLLVL.

The chain has TRBV5-4 and TRBJ1-2; a weak D match, TRBD1 (6 bases). CDR3 length equals 12 residues. Germline lookup yields CDR1 SGHNT and CDR2 YYREEE (reference sequence). The V and J ends lost 9 bases and 4 bases respectively, with 13 bases between them. DNA of the CDR3: TGTGCCACCCTCGGACAGTCCTATGGCTACACCTTC. Its translation: CATLGQSYGYTF.

J is TRBJ1-2 and V is TRBV29-1; TRBD1 aligns across 7 bases. Trimming at V came to 4 bases and at J to 4 bases, leaving 12 bases not matched to a gene. The CDR3 has 15 amino acids. Per germline, CDR1 SQVTM and CDR2 ANQGSEA. CDR3 DNA sequence: TGCAGCGTTGCACCCCAGGGGGAAGTGGGCTATGGCTACACCTTC. Translation: CSVAPQGEVGYGYTF. The variable domain in full, with the rest retrieved from reference TRBV29-1 and TRBJ1-2, is SAVISQKPSRDICQRGTSLTIQCQVDSQVTMMFWYRQQPGQSLTLIATANQGSEATYESGFVIDKFPISRPNLTFSTLTVSNMSPEDSSIYLCSVAPQGEVGYGYTFGSGTRLTVV.

This chain connects TRBV10-3 to TRBJ2-7, with 7 bases identical to TRBD2. V trimming: 10 bases; J trimming: 5 bases; junction bases outside the gene matches: 17. The CDR3 sequence is 15 residues long. Per germline, CDR1 ENHRY and CDR2 SYGVKD. CDR3 residues: CATQREGAWWDEQYF. Here the CDR3 DNA reads TGTGCCACCCAGAGGGAGGGCGCTTGGTGGGACGAGCAGTACTTC.

The chain couples TRBV23-1 to TRBJ1-2; no clear D. TRBV23-1 is placed among ORFs of uncertain function. CDR3 length equals 19 residues. V gave up 7 bases and J gave up 0 bases, with 27 bases separating them. In DNA, the CDR3 is TGCGCCAGCACCCAAACCCCCCGGAGACTCAAGTTAGCTAACTATGGCTACACCTTC. This gives the protein CASTQTPRRLKLANYGYTF.

The chain recombines TRBV10-3 with TRBJ1-2, with D tentatively TRBD1 (5 bases). The CDR3 is made up of 13 amino acids. The germline V gene encodes CDR1 ENHRY and CDR2 SYGVKD. The germline V and J ends were trimmed by 2 bases and 6 bases, with 10 bases remaining between them. Here the CDR3 reads CAISEPRQHGYTF. The CDR3 DNA is TGTGCCATCAGTGAGCCGAGACAGCATGGCTACACCTTC.

The gene calls are TRBV12-3 or TRBV12-4 and TRBJ1-2; D gene unclear. The CDR3 covers 13 residues. V dropped 7 bases and J dropped 5 bases, with 14 bases sitting between them. Here the CDR3 reads CASTPAPGYGYTF. The CDR3 DNA is TGTGCCAGCACTCCCGCCCCGGGGTATGGCTACACCTTC.

The chain couples TRBV5-4 to TRBJ2-5; 10 bases align to TRBD2. The CDR3 has 16 amino acids. Germline V gives CDR1 SGHNT, CDR2 YYREEE (reference sequence). V was pared by 2 bases and J by 4 bases, with 8 bases of the junction left unmatched. CDR3 DNA: TGTGCCAGCAGCTTCCTACTAGCGGGGAGTAGAGAGACCCAGTACTTC. Protein product: CASSFLLAGSRETQYF.

V and J are TRBV15 and TRBJ1-2; no reliable D call. Germline CDR1 is LNHNV and CDR2 is YYDKDF (reference sequence). The CDR3 has 14 residues. Between the trimmed V and J ends, which lost 6 bases and 6 bases, there was a span of 17 bases. CDR3 sequence: CATRPPGARDGYTF. In DNA, the CDR3 is TGTGCCACCAGACCCCCAGGCGCGCGGGATGGCTACACCTTC. Filled out from reference TRBV15 and TRBJ1-2, the complete variable domain reads DAMVIQNPRYQVTQFGKPVTLSCSQTLNHNVMYWYQQKSSQAPKLLFHYYDKDFNNEADTPDNFQSRRPNTSFCFLDIRSPGLGDTAMYLCATRPPGARDGYTFGSGTRLTVV.

This chain connects TRBV5-1 to TRBJ2-5, with D possibly being TRBD1 (6 bases). Germline V gene lookup returns CDR1 SGHRS and CDR2 YFSETQ. The CDR3 is made up of 15 amino acids. V lost 4 bases to trimming and J lost 5 bases, with 18 bases between them. The CDR3 region is CASSLTGSGMETQYF. CDR3 coding DNA: TGCGCCAGCAGCCTTACAGGGTCCGGGATGGAGACCCAGTACTTC.

The rearrangement joins TRBV20-1 to TRBJ1-1; D may be TRBD1 (6 bases). The V and J ends lost 7 bases and 6 bases respectively, with 9 bases between them. The V gene's germline CDR1 is DFQATT and CDR2 SNEGSKA (reference sequence). This CDR3 has 10 residues. CDR3 nucleotides: TGCAGTGACCCAGGGGCTGAAGCTTTCTTT. Translating gives CSDPGAEAFF.

Concerning this clone: The sample contains more than one DNA sequence encoding this CDR3. The V call is TRBV4-1, the J call TRBJ2-7; 7 nucleotides agree with TRBD1. The CDR3 spans 13 residues. Germline V lookup: CDR1 MGHRA, CDR2 YSYEKL. Trimming at V came to 4 bases and at J to 3 bases, leaving 3 bases not matched to a gene. This CDR3 is CASSPGTDYEQYF. The CDR3 DNA is TGCGCCAGCAGCCCAGGGACAGACTACGAGCAGTACTTC.

This clone was detected once. The chain recombines TRBV15 with TRBJ2-4; D might be TRBD2 (6 bases). Trimming cost V 3 bases and J 1 base, with 16 bases left between them. CDR3 length: 17 amino acids. Germline CDR1 reads LNHNV; CDR2 reads YYDKDF (reference sequence). CDR3 loop: CATSSWAGRGAKNIQYF. CDR3 sequence (DNA): TGTGCCACCAGCAGTTGGGCAGGCCGGGGGGCCAAAAACATTCAGTACTTC.

This clone was observed a few times. V is TRBV15 and J is TRBJ1-2; perhaps TRBD1 as D (6 bases). Germline V lookup: CDR1 LNHNV, CDR2 YYDKDF (reference sequence). V dropped 0 bases and J dropped 0 bases, with 14 bases sitting between them. There are 17 residues in the CDR3. CDR3 DNA sequence: TGTGCCACCAGCAGAGATCTACGGACAGCCGCTAACTATGGCTACACCTTC. This codes for CATSRDLRTAANYGYTF.

The V call is TRBV5-1, the J call TRBJ1-6, with D possibly being TRBD1 (6 bases). CDR1 is SGHRS, CDR2 YFSETQ, per germline. The CDR3 spans 14 residues. V was clipped by 2 bases and J by 5 bases, with 8 bases between them. Here the CDR3 reads CASSLNRDNSPLHF. The CDR3 coding sequence is TGCGCCAGCAGCTTAAACAGGGATAATTCACCCCTCCACTTT.